This T cell receptor (delta chain) is drawn from a study of Vδ1+ human thymocytes. Study-wide results and caveats: Thymic TRG and TRD repertoires appeared highly polyclonal, with Gaussian CDR3 length distributions.

The CDR3 runs to 14 residues. Trimming cost V 0 bases and J 5 bases, with 14 bases left between them. Germline CDR1 NSMFDY, CDR2 ISSIKDK. Of note for this clone: Its matching antigen is unknown.

The template was reverse-transcribed extracted RNA. Pooled V-gene forward primers with one constant-region reverse primer generated the CDR3 amplicons by multiplex PCR. TCRdb applied CATT to the multiplex PCR reads for clone calling. The sample records roughly 25,000 delta-chain clones, 6.5% to 8% being singletons. The chain uses TRAV29/DV5 and TRDJ1; D is ambiguous. Sequences were obtained from Vdelta1+ gamma-delta thymocytes from the thymus. Specified subset: FACS-sorted CD3+ TCRalphabeta- TCRVdelta1+ TCRVdelta2- thymocytes. This TCR came from a girl under three years old who had congenital heart surgery. CDR3 protein: CAASAGLLTDKLIF. DNA of the CDR3: TGTGCAGCAAGCGCAGGTCTTCTCACGGATAAACTCATCTTT.